This T cell receptor beta chain was profiled in a study of beta chain features in type 1 diabetes. In germline, CDR1 is ENHRY, CDR2 SYGVKD. Trimming cost V 6 bases and J 7 bases; bases outside gene matches: 7. The CDR3 runs 15 residues. Central memory, naive, regulatory and stem cell-like memory CD4+ cells were sorted by CD45RO/CCR7/CD25/CD127/CD95/CD27. The study reverse transcribed the entire isolated RNA, so it sequenced expressed TCRB transcripts. Generated by immunoSEQ multiplex PCR, the TCRdb table keeps only in-frame clones and is missing some. This table has hundreds of thousands of clones, around 15% appearing once. Notes on this clone: Its target is unknown.

Study-level findings and limits: The cDNA sequencing approach could over-represent high-TCR-expressing cells. In type 1 diabetes patients, VDJ junctions had fewer insertions; deletions at these junctions were more frequent. PCR might favor shorter templates, equally in patients and controls.

Sequenced input: naive CD4+ T cells from blood. The chain combines TRBV10-3 with TRBJ2-1; 12 bases line up with TRBD2. The sequence was obtained from a man aged 18 to 35 in good health. CDR3 sequence: CAIRGLAGVRNEQFF. The DNA for the CDR3 is TGTGCCATCAGGGGACTAGCGGGTGTGAGGAATGAGCAGTTCTTC.